This T cell receptor (beta chain) was captured in a study of T cells in Graves' hyperthyroidism and ophthalmopathy. As for the study in general: Peripheral blood was collected at initial diagnosis, before any treatment.

Amplified TCR beta CDR3 regions derived from RNA transcripts. An initial round of RT-PCR targeting the TCR CDR3 relied on the HTBI primer set. MiXCR, applied by TCRdb to the multiplex PCR reads, yields one record per CDR3 protein. The sample carries around 600,000 distinct CDR3 sequences, 14% recorded once. This clonotype was picked up a small number of times. The CDR3 is 17 amino acids. Ophthalmopathy patients had moderate-to-severe active disease, CAS ≥3, NOSPECS ≥4, and disease duration under 3 months. Diagnosing involved the use of clinical symptoms, serum thyroxine and TRAb, thyroid ultrasound and orbital computed tomography.

The chain carries TRBV3-2 and TRBJ1-5; TRBD1 is the table's D call and was not checked against the DNA. TRBV3-2 is shown as a pseudogene. The clonotype comes from a woman aged 18-30 years with Graves' ophthalmopathy. Material for sequencing was blood. CDR3 loop: CASSFRDSIYSNQPQHF. CDR3 DNA: TGTGCCAGCAGCTTCCGGGACAGTATTTATAGCAATCAGCCCCAGCATTTT.